The clone carrying this T cell receptor (beta chain) has at least ten counts. Its matching antigen is unknown. TCRdb fed the 5' RACE reads into MiXCR, producing one record per CDR3 protein. The sample has roughly 56,000 distinct CDR3 sequences; around 30% are singletons. Study results and caveats: Tumor Treg TCRs overlapped most with tumor naive CD4+ cells.

CDR1 is SGHTA and CDR2 is FQGNSA in the germline V gene. Trimming took 8 bases from V and 3 from J, leaving 14 bases between them. CDR3 length: 14 residues. The sequenced sample was tumor-infiltrating naive CD4+ T cells sorted from the breast tumor. Stated subset: naive CD4+ T cells, CD4+CD45RA+CD25-. The clonotype comes from a female donor with breast cancer. The chain links TRBV7-2 to TRBJ2-1; the D is unclear. CDR3 sequence (DNA): TGTGCCAGCGCACGAGGCTGGCTCTACAATGAGCAGTTCTTC. It translates to CASARGWLYNEQFF.